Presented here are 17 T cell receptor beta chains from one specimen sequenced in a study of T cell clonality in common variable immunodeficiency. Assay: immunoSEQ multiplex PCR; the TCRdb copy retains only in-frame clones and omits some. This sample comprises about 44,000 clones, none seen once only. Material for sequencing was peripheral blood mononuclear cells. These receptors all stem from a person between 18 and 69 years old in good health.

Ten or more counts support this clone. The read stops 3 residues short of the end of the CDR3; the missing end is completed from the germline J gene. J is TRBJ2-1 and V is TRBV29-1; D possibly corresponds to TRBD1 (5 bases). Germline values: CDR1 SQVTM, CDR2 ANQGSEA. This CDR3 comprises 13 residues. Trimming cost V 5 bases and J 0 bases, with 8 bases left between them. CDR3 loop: CSVQGSSYNEQFF. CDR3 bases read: TGCAGCGTTCAGGGTAGCTCCTACAATGAG.

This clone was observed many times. The CDR3 loop reads CASSSQGGYTF. CDR3 DNA, as far as it was read: TGTGCCAGCAGCTCCCAGGGTGGC. This chain links TRBV7-9 with TRBJ1-2, with a possible D match to TRBD1 (5 bases). The read ends 3 residues early relative to the CDR3; the germline J gene fills the gap. This CDR3 comprises 11 residues. The V and J ends lost 4 bases and 7 bases respectively, with 7 bases between them. CDR1 SEHNR and CDR2 FQNEAQ come from the germline V gene (reference sequence). The full variable domain, rest sourced from reference TRBV7-9 and TRBJ1-2, is DTGVSQNPRHKITKRGQNVTFRCDPISEHNRLYWYRQTLGQGPEFLTYFQNEAQLEKSRLLSDRFSAERPKGSFSTLEIQRTEQGDSAMYLCASSSQGGYTFGSGTRLTVV.

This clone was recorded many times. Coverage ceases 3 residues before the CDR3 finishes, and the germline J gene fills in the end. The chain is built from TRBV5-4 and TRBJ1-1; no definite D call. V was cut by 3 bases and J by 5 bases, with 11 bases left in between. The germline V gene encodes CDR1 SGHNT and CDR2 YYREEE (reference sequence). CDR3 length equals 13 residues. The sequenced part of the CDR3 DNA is TGTGCCAGCAGCTCCTTTCCGGGGACTGAA. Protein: CASSSFPGTE. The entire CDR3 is CASSSFPGTEAFF.

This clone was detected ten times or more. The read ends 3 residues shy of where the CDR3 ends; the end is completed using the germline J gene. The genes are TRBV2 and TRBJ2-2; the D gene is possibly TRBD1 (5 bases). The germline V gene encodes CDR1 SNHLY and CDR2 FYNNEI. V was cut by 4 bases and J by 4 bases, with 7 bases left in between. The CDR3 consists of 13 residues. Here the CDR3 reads CASSGQSTGELFF. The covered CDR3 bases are TGTGCCAGCAGTGGACAGTCCACCGGGGAG.

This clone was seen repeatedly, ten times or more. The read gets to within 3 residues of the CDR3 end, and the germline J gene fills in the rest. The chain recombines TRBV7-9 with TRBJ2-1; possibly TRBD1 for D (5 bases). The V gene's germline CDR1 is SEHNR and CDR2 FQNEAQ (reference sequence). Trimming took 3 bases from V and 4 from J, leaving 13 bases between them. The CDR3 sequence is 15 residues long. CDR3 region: CASSFPTGFYNEQFF. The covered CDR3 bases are TGTGCCAGCAGCTTTCCCACAGGATTTTACAATGAG.

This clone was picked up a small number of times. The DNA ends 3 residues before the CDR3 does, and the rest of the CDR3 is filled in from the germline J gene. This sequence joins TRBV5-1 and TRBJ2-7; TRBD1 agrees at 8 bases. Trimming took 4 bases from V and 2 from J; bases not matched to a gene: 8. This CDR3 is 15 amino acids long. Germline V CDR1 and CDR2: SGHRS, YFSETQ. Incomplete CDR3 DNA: TGCGCCAGCAGCCTCGACAGGGGAACTACCTACGAG. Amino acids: CASSLDRGTTYE. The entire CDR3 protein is CASSLDRGTTYEQYF.

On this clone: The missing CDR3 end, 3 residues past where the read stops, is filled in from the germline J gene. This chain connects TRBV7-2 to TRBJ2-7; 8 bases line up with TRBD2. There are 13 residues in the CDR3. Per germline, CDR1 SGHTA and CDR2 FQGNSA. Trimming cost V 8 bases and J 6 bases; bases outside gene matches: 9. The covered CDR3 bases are TGTGCCAGCTTAGCCCCCGGGGGGGTCGAG. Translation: CASLAPGGVE. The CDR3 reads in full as CASLAPGGVEQYF.

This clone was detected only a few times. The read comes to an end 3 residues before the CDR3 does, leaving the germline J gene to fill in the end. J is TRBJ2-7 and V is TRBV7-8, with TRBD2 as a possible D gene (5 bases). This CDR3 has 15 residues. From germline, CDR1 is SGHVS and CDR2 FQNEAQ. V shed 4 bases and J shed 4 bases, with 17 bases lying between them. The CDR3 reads CASSSTGVTGYEQYF. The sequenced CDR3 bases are TGTGCCAGCAGCTCGACCGGGGTTACGGGATACGAG.

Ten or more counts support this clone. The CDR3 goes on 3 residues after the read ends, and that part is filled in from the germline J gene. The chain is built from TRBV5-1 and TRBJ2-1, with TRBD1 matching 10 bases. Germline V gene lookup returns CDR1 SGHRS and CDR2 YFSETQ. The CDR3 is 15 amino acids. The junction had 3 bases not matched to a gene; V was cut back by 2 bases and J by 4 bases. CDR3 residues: CASSFTGQGYNEQFF. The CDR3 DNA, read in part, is TGCGCCAGCAGCTTTACGGGACAGGGGTACAATGAG.

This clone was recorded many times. The CDR3 bases that were read are TGTGCCAGCAGTGAAGGGGGCGGGGGCTCCTACAATGAG. Residues: CASSEGGGGSYNE. The whole CDR3 reads CASSEGGGGSYNEQFF. V is TRBV6-1 and J is TRBJ2-1, with 7 bases fitting TRBD2. The CDR3 end lies 3 residues beyond the end of the read and is filled in from the germline J gene. The CDR3 is 16 residues long. V was pared by 1 base and J by 0 bases, with 3 bases of the junction left unmatched. CDR1 MNHNS and CDR2 SASEGT come from the germline V gene.

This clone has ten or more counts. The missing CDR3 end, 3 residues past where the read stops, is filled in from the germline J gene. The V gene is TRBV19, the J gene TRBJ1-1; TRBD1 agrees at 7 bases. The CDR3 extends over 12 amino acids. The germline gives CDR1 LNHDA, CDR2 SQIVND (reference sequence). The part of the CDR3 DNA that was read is TGTGCCAGTAGTGGGGACAGACTAAGA. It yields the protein CASSGDRLR. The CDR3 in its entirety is CASSGDRLRAFF. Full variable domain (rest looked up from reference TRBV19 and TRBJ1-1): DGGITQSPKYLFRKEGQNVTLSCEQNLNHDAMYWYRQDPGQGLRLIYYSQIVNDFQKGDIAEGYSVSREKKESFPLTVTSAQKNPTAFYLCASSGDRLRAFFGQGTRLTVV.

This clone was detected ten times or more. CDR3 in amino acids: CASSGQGAQSRGYTF. CDR3 DNA (partial): TGTGCCAGCAGTGGACAGGGGGCACAGTCGCGAGGC. The chain carries TRBV2 and TRBJ1-2; 10 positions match TRBD1. The read falls 3 residues short of the CDR3 end, and the missing part is taken from the germline J gene. CDR3 length: 15 residues. Germline CDR1 reads SNHLY; CDR2 reads FYNNEI.

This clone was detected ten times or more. CDR3 DNA (partial): TGTGCCAGCAGCTTGTTAATTAATGAG. This encodes CASSLLINE. The whole CDR3 protein is CASSLLINEQFF. This chain joins TRBV5-6 and TRBJ2-1; no clear D. The read ends 3 residues shy of where the CDR3 ends; the end is completed using the germline J gene. Trimming left V 1 base short and J 7 bases short, with 6 bases between. This CDR3 region has 12 residues. Per germline, CDR1 SGHDT and CDR2 YYEEEE.

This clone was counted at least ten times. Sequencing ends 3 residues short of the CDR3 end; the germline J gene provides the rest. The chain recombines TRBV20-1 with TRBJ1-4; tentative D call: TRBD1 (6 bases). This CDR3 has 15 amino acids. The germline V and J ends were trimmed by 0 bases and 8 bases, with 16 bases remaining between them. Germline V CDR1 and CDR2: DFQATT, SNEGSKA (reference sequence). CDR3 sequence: CSARDPRGGLEKLFF. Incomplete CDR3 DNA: TGCAGTGCTAGAGATCCTAGAGGGGGATTGGAAAAA.

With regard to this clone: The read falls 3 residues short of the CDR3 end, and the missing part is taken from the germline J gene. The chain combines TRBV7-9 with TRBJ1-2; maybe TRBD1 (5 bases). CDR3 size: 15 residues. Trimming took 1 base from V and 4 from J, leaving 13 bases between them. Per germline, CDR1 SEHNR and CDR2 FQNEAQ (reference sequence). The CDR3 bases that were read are TGTGCCAGCAGCTTAGAAGGGGTGGTGGGCTATGGC. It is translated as CASSLEGVVGYG. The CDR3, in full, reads CASSLEGVVGYGYTF.

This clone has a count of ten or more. The sequenced CDR3 bases are TGCAGTGCCGCCGTCACCGGACAGGCCCATGGAGCCTACAATGAG. This codes for CSAAVTGQAHGAYNE. The whole CDR3 protein reads CSAAVTGQAHGAYNEQFF. This chain uses TRBV20-1 with TRBJ2-1; TRBD1 aligns across 7 bases. The read ends 3 residues early relative to the CDR3; the germline J gene fills the gap. The CDR3 sequence is 18 residues long. Germline V gene data show CDR1 as DFQATT and CDR2 as SNEGSKA (reference sequence). Trimming at V came to 6 bases and at J to 2 bases, leaving 19 bases not matched to a gene.

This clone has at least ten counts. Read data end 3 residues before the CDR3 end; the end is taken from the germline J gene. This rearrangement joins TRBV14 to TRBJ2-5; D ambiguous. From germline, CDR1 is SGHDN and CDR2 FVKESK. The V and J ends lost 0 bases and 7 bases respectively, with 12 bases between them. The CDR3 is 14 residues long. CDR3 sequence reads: CASSQDLASSTQYF. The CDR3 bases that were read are TGTGCCAGCAGCCAAGATCTGGCCTCTTCGACC.